This TCR beta chain is drawn from a study of blood T cells in healthy people across ages. Study conclusions and caveats: Unsorted PBMC material precluded a definitive naive versus antigen-experienced comparison.

Of note for this clonotype: Its antigen remains unidentified.

Next came a second PCR, run for about 7 to 11 cycles, which used a sample-barcoded 5' primer along with a J-beta primer mix. TCRdb reprocessed the 5' RACE reads with MiXCR, giving one entry per CDR3 protein. The sample holds 600,000 to 800,000 distinct CDR3 sequences; roughly half are singletons and the top ten take about 14%. Per-sample yields of isolated PBMCs were at least 6 million. This CDR3 is built from 14 residues. Germline V gives CDR1 DFQATT, CDR2 SNEGSKA (reference sequence). With 0 bases removed from V and 3 bases from J, the gap between germline ends came to 11 bases. The sequencing sample was made of blood. The TCR was taken from a woman aged 80 or over in good health. V is TRBV20-1 and J is TRBJ1-1; weak D call: TRBD1 (5 bases). For the CDR3, the DNA is TGCAGTGCTAGAGATGGGGGAAGGGACACTGAAGCTTTCTTT. As protein: CSARDGGRDTEAFF.